Presented here are 21 T cell receptor beta chains from one specimen sequenced in a study of blood T cells in healthy people across ages. Through a sample-barcoded 5' primer and a J-beta primer mix, a second PCR was run for about 6 to 11 cycles. In TCRdb, the 5' RACE reads were re-called with MiXCR into one record per CDR3 protein. The repertoire includes 800,000 to 950,000 distinct CDR3 sequences, about 36% of them detected once, and approximately 12% sits in the top ten. Input material: blood. These TCRs come from a man between 18 and 35 years old in good health.

Remarks on this clonotype: A read error may explain this, as a much larger clone is one base away. The rearrangement links TRBV27 to TRBJ2-1, with D perhaps matching TRBD2 (5 bases). The CDR3 loop spans 17 amino acids. V was clipped by 5 bases and J by 4 bases, with 21 bases between them. The germline gives CDR1 MNHEY, CDR2 SMNVEV (reference sequence). The CDR3 region is CASSDSGLGSAYNEQFF. CDR3 nucleotide sequence: TGTGCCAGCAGTGATTCCGGCCTGGGGAGCGCATACAATGAGCAGTTCTTC.

The rearrangement uses TRBV6-6 and TRBJ2-7, with a possible D match to TRBD2 (6 bases). Trimming stripped 2 bases from V and 7 bases from J, with 18 bases between. The CDR3 sequence is 15 residues long. CDR1 is MNHNY and CDR2 is SVGAGI in the germline V gene (reference sequence). As DNA, the CDR3 is TGTGCCAGCAGTTACAGTTCGGGGGTCTACAATGAGCAGTACTTC. Protein: CASSYSSGVYNEQYF.

Note on this clonotype: One end of the junction does not line up with germline, which may come from a read error. V is TRBV7-2 and J is TRBJ2-5; D gene ambiguous. CDR1 is SGHTA, CDR2 FQGNSA, per germline. The CDR3 has 13 amino acids. DNA of the CDR3: TGTGCCAACAGCTCTTCACCCGAAGAGACCCAGTACTTC. Translated, it gives CANSSSPEETQYF.

The chain carries TRBV20-1 and TRBJ2-1; weak D call: TRBD1 (6 bases). The assigned J gene may be wrong: the sequence end matches TRBJ2-7 better. The CDR3 has 14 amino acids. Germline values: CDR1 DFQATT, CDR2 SNEGSKA (reference sequence). The CDR3 here is CSARDTMGANEQYF. DNA of the CDR3: TGCAGTGCTCGGGACACCATGGGAGCCAATGAGCAGTACTTC.

This clonotype came up many times. V gene TRBV9 combines with J gene TRBJ1-2; no definite D call. Germline CDR1 SGDLS, CDR2 YYNGEE. Trimming pared 0 bases from V and 1 base from J, leaving 7 bases between. This CDR3 spans 14 amino acids. Written as DNA, the CDR3 is TGTGCCAGCAGCGTAGGCCGGGGTAACTATGGCTACACCTTC. Its translation: CASSVGRGNYGYTF.

Comments on this clonotype: A read error may be the cause here, since a much bigger clone is one base away. The CDR3 region has the DNA TGTACCAGCAGTTTAGGGGGTTTCCAAGAGACCCAGTACTTC. Amino acid sequence: CTSSLGGFQETQYF. The chain couples TRBV12-3 or TRBV12-4 to TRBJ2-5, with D possibly matching TRBD1 (6 bases). The CDR3 consists of 14 residues.

The CDR3 reads CASSSDPANNEKLFF. The DNA of the CDR3 is TGTGCCAGCAGCTCCGATCCCGCCAATAATGAAAAACTGTTTTTT. This chain uses TRBV5-5 with TRBJ1-4; D uncertain. Germline V gives CDR1 SGHKS, CDR2 YYEKEE (reference sequence). The CDR3 loop spans 15 amino acids. Trimming took 3 bases from V and 4 from J, leaving 13 bases between them.

This clonotype was seen more than once but under ten times. The chain combines TRBV7-9 with TRBJ1-4; maybe TRBD1 (5 bases). This CDR3 comprises 16 residues. Germline V gives CDR1 SEHNR, CDR2 FQNEAQ (reference sequence). The ends were cut back, 5 bases at V and 8 bases at J, with 21 bases in the middle. The DNA of the CDR3 is TGTGCCAGCAGCCCCCCAGTGGGGCCCACGGGCGAAAAACTGTTTTTT. This sequence encodes CASSPPVGPTGEKLFF. Together with reference TRBV7-9 and TRBJ1-4, the CDR3 gives the full variable domain: DTGVSQNPRHKITKRGQNVTFRCDPISEHNRLYWYRQTLGQGPEFLTYFQNEAQLEKSRLLSDRFSAERPKGSFSTLEIQRTEQGDSAMYLCASSPPVGPTGEKLFFGSGTQLSVL.

This clonotype has just a few counts. This sequence joins TRBV12-3 or TRBV12-4 and TRBJ2-4; 9 nucleotides line up with TRBD1. The CDR3 is 14 amino acids. The V gene end was trimmed by 6 bases and the J gene end by 13 bases; junction bases not matched to a gene: 13. Here the CDR3 reads CASSPTGGLGEQYF. CDR3 DNA: TGTGCCAGCAGCCCAACAGGGGGCTTGGGGGAGCAGTACTTC.

This clonotype came up a few times. The V gene is TRBV20-1, the J gene TRBJ2-1; 8 bases fit TRBD2. This CDR3 is built from 12 residues. CDR1 DFQATT and CDR2 SNEGSKA come from the germline V gene (reference sequence). CDR3 protein: CRGLAGRGEQFF. As DNA, the CDR3 is TGCAGGGGATTAGCGGGGCGCGGTGAGCAGTTCTTC.

This clonotype showed up just a few times. This chain links TRBV10-3 with TRBJ2-5; TRBD1 matches 9 bases. Germline lookup yields CDR1 ENHRY and CDR2 SYGVKD. This CDR3 has 15 amino acids. V dropped 6 bases and J dropped 2; count of bases not matched to a gene: 7. DNA for the CDR3: TGTGCCATCAGAGAGGGGACAGGGCTTCAAGAGACCCAGTACTTC. This gives the protein CAIREGTGLQETQYF.

The genes are TRBV5-5 and TRBJ1-6, with D possibly matching TRBD1 (6 bases). CDR3 length: 15 residues. V was trimmed by 0 bases and J by 5 bases, leaving 9 bases between them. CDR1 is SGHKS, CDR2 YYEKEE, per germline (reference sequence). For the CDR3, the DNA is TGTGCCAGCAGCTTGGAGACAGGTCATAATTCACCCCTCCACTTT. Translating it yields CASSLETGHNSPLHF.

J is TRBJ1-3 and V is TRBV10-3; D uncertain. The CDR3 sequence is 12 residues long. Trimming took 10 bases from V and 4 from J, leaving 11 bases between them. The germline V gene encodes CDR1 ENHRY and CDR2 SYGVKD. The CDR3, as DNA: TGTGCCACAAAGGGTTCGGGAAACACCATATATTTT. Its translation is CATKGSGNTIYF.

This clonotype was counted between two and nine times. V gene TRBV12-3 or TRBV12-4 combines with J gene TRBJ1-2, with TRBD1 matching 7 bases. Trimming at V came to 5 bases and at J to 5 bases, leaving 8 bases not matched to a gene. This CDR3 is 14 amino acids long. CDR3 sequence: CASSRAGQQYGYTF. The DNA for the CDR3 is TGTGCCAGCAGTCGAGCGGGACAGCAGTATGGCTACACCTTC.

This clonotype was seen ten or more times. This sequence joins TRBV20-1 and TRBJ2-3, with 13 bases aligning to TRBD2. From germline, CDR1 is DFQATT and CDR2 SNEGSKA (reference sequence). This CDR3 has 19 amino acids. After removal of 5 bases from V and 2 bases from J, the junction contained 16 bases not matched to a gene. CDR3 sequence reads: CSAAPGLAGPERFTDTQYF. The CDR3, as DNA: TGCAGTGCTGCGCCGGGACTAGCGGGGCCTGAAAGATTCACAGATACGCAGTATTTT.

Ten or more counts support this clonotype. The rearrangement links TRBV7-2 to TRBJ2-1; D is ambiguous. CDR1 SGHTA and CDR2 FQGNSA come from the germline V gene. The V end was cut by 0 bases, the J end by 2 bases, with 8 bases between. This CDR3 is 15 amino acids long. The CDR3 DNA is TGTGCCAGCAGCTTAGCCTCTGCCACCTACAATGAGCAGTTCTTC. Protein: CASSLASATYNEQFF.

This clonotype has a count of ten or more. The chain employs TRBV7-2 and TRBJ2-3; D is undetermined. CDR1 and CDR2 from the germline V gene are SGHTA and FQGNSA. The ends were cut back, 3 bases at V and 2 bases at J, with 6 bases in the middle. CDR3 length: 13 residues. This CDR3 is CASSFGLTDTQYF. CDR3 DNA: TGTGCCAGCAGCTTTGGTCTCACAGATACGCAGTATTTT.

The count of this clonotype is one. Just one base apart from a much larger clone, this may be a read error. The chain employs TRBV4-3 and TRBJ2-7; perhaps TRBD2 as D (7 bases). There are 17 residues in the CDR3. The germline V gene has CDR1 LGHNA and CDR2 YSLEER. The CDR3 region is CTSSQDRGDTSYYEQYF. For the CDR3, the DNA is TGCACCAGCAGCCAAGATCGGGGGGACACATCCTACTACGAGCAGTACTTC.

This clonotype was detected many times. CDR3 loop: CASNDRGRPNYGYTF. The CDR3 DNA is TGTGCCAGCAACGACAGGGGTAGACCTAACTATGGCTACACCTTC. The rearrangement joins TRBV12-3 or TRBV12-4 to TRBJ1-2; 8 bases fit TRBD1. Unmatched junction bases numbered 7, after V lost 7 bases and J lost 0 bases. The CDR3 consists of 15 residues.

This clonotype has ten or more counts. V and J are TRBV15 and TRBJ2-3; D unclear. The CDR3 extends over 16 amino acids. The V gene's germline CDR1 is LNHNV and CDR2 YYDKDF (reference sequence). The ends were cut back, 2 bases at V and 0 bases at J, with 12 bases in the middle. CDR3: CATSRQALSSTDTQYF. In DNA, the CDR3 is TGTGCCACCAGCAGACAGGCACTTTCTAGCACAGATACGCAGTATTTT.

This clonotype was counted a few times. The J gene is TRBJ1-1, the V gene TRBV7-2; D perhaps matches TRBD1 (6 bases). Germline V gives CDR1 SGHTA, CDR2 FQGNSA. The CDR3 has 15 residues. Trimming removed 5 bases at V and 7 bases at J, with 20 bases between. CDR3 residues: CASSDVRYGQSEAFF. In DNA form, the CDR3 reads TGTGCCAGCAGCGATGTTAGGTACGGACAGAGTGAAGCTTTCTTT.